One and the same sample provided the 15 T cell receptor beta chains below, sequenced in a study of cytomegalovirus exposure and HLA in healthy donors. It was with 60 Vbeta and 13 Jbeta primers that the PCR ran. Measured with immunoSEQ multiplex PCR; TCRdb has only the in-frame clones, and not every one. The table has 150,000 to 200,000 clones, roughly 74% seen once. Sequenced material: PBMCs. The source is a young woman in good health and CMV-seronegative.

The V and J genes are TRBV7-3 and TRBJ2-2; 8 bases are shared with TRBD1. Losses at the gene ends were 5 bases for V and 0 bases for J; bases not matched to a gene: 8. The germline V gene encodes CDR1 SGHTA and CDR2 FQGTGA. This CDR3 contains 17 residues. The CDR3 reads CASSRQGTLANTGELFF. The CDR3 DNA reads TGTGCCAGCAGCCGACAGGGGACTCTCGCGAACACCGGGGAGCTGTTTTTT.

CDR3: CASSWVSGGFADTQYF. In DNA, the CDR3 is TGTGCCAGTAGTTGGGTTAGCGGGGGCTTCGCGGATACGCAGTATTTT. This chain connects TRBV19 to TRBJ2-3, with 9 bases that match TRBD2. J was trimmed by 6 bases and V by 5 bases; bases with no gene match: 12. Per the germline V gene, CDR1 is LNHDA and CDR2 is SQIVND (reference sequence). This CDR3 region has 16 residues. The entire variable domain, with the rest obtained from reference TRBV19 and TRBJ2-3, is as follows: DGGITQSPKYLFRKEGQNVTLSCEQNLNHDAMYWYRQDPGQGLRLIYYSQIVNDFQKGDIAEGYSVSREKKESFPLTVTSAQKNPTAFYLCASSWVSGGFADTQYFGPGTRLTVL.

The CDR3 nucleotides read TGTGCCAGCAGCGCTTACAGAGTTGGCGTGAACACTGAAGCTTTCTTT. Its translation is CASSAYRVGVNTEAFF. The chain links TRBV9 to TRBJ1-1; D not resolved. Trimming pared 3 bases from V and 0 bases from J, leaving 15 bases between. The CDR3 loop spans 16 amino acids. Germline assignment: CDR1 SGDLS and CDR2 YYNGEE.

This clone occurred once. This rearrangement joins TRBV6-1 to TRBJ2-7, with D uncertain. The CDR3 spans 16 residues. V was clipped by 4 bases and J by 3 bases, with 19 bases between them. Germline V CDR1 and CDR2: MNHNS, SASEGT. The CDR3: CASSAPYSVADYEQYF. The CDR3 DNA follows: TGTGCCAGCAGTGCTCCTTACTCAGTGGCGGACTACGAGCAGTACTTC.

The V and J genes are TRBV4-1 and TRBJ2-3; D uncertain. V lost 4 bases and J 4 bases, leaving 6 bases between the germline ends. There are 12 residues in the CDR3. Germline-derived CDR1 and CDR2 are MGHRA and YSYEKL. The DNA for the CDR3 is TGCGCCAGCAGCCTCTCTGCAGATACGCAGTATTTT. It codes for CASSLSADTQYF.

This chain uses TRBV9 with TRBJ1-1; D is ambiguous. CDR3 length equals 16 residues. The V and J ends lost 1 base and 0 bases respectively, with 13 bases between them. The germline V gene has CDR1 SGDLS and CDR2 YYNGEE. The CDR3 spells CASSVNPGVMNTEAFF. In DNA, the CDR3 is TGTGCCAGCAGCGTAAATCCGGGTGTGATGAACACTGAAGCTTTCTTT.

The V call is TRBV2, the J call TRBJ2-6; TRBD1 agrees at 7 bases. The CDR3 is 17 residues long. With 11 bases clipped from V and 0 bases from J, the junction kept 13 bases outside the gene matches. Germline V gene data show CDR1 as SNHLY and CDR2 as FYNNEI. DNA of the CDR3: TGTGCCGTCCCGCCCGGGACAGCCTTCTCTGGGGCCAACGTCCTGACTTTC. Translated, it gives CAVPPGTAFSGANVLTF.

The chain recombines TRBV5-1 with TRBJ2-2; 7 bases line up with TRBD2. The CDR3 extends over 15 amino acids. Germline V gene lookup returns CDR1 SGHRS and CDR2 YFSETQ. With 3 bases clipped from V and 1 base from J, the junction kept 3 bases outside the gene matches. As DNA, the CDR3 is TGCGCCAGCAGCTCCCCTAGCGGGAACACCGGGGAGCTGTTTTTT. This translates into CASSSPSGNTGELFF.

The J gene is TRBJ2-2, the V gene TRBV18, with TRBD1 matching 8 bases. Germline V gene data show CDR1 as KGHSH and CDR2 as LQKENI. The CDR3 covers 15 residues. The J segment lost 7 bases and the V segment lost 2 bases, leaving 6 bases of the junction unmatched. CDR3 bases: TGTGCCAGCTCACCAGAAAGACAGGGGATCGGGGAGCTGTTTTTT. This sequence encodes CASSPERQGIGELFF.

This clone was seen just once. The chain has TRBV4-1 and TRBJ1-1; D unresolved. With 0 bases removed from V and 0 bases from J, the gap between germline ends came to 8 bases. Germline loops: CDR1 MGHRA, CDR2 YSYEKL. The length of the CDR3 is 15 residues. The CDR3 DNA sequence: TGCGCCAGCAGCCAAGATCAGTTCATGAACACTGAAGCTTTCTTT. Its translation: CASSQDQFMNTEAFF.

This rearrangement joins TRBV5-1 to TRBJ2-3; perhaps TRBD1 as D (5 bases). Germline V gene data show CDR1 as SGHRS and CDR2 as YFSETQ. The CDR3 has 15 amino acids. V dropped 0 bases and J dropped 1 base, with 9 bases sitting between them. The CDR3 nucleotides read TGCGCCAGCAGCTTGGCCGCAGGGCGCACAGATACGCAGTATTTT. Its protein is CASSLAAGRTDTQYF.

The chain combines TRBV7-8 with TRBJ2-7, with TRBD2 matching over 9 bases. The CDR3 runs 13 residues. Trimming took 6 bases from V and 6 from J; bases not matched to a gene: 6. Germline-derived CDR1 and CDR2 are SGHVS and FQNEAQ. The CDR3 DNA is TGTGCCAGCAGGCCGGCGGGAGGGCGCGAGCAGTACTTC. This gives the protein CASRPAGGREQYF.

The chain carries TRBV4-2 and TRBJ2-1, with 10 bases aligning to TRBD2. This CDR3 is built from 17 residues. V shed 0 bases and J 3 bases; nucleotides not matched to a gene: 5. Germline V gene lookup returns CDR1 LGHNA and CDR2 YNFKEQ. CDR3 amino acids: CASSQEWASGGYNEQFF. The CDR3, as DNA: TGTGCCAGCAGCCAAGAGTGGGCTAGCGGGGGCTACAATGAGCAGTTCTTC.

CDR3 nucleotide sequence: TGTGCCAGCAGCTCCCGACTAGCGGAGAGCTCCTACAATGAGCAGTTCTTC. Translated: CASSSRLAESSYNEQFF. The V gene is TRBV7-8, the J gene TRBJ2-1, with 9 bases that match TRBD2. Germline CDR1 reads SGHVS; CDR2 reads FQNEAQ. The CDR3 length is 17 residues. Unmatched junction bases numbered 7, after V lost 4 bases and J lost 0 bases.

The chain couples TRBV5-4 to TRBJ2-1, with 10 nucleotides matching TRBD2. CDR1 and CDR2 (germline): SGHNT, YYREEE (reference sequence). The CDR3 runs 15 residues. The V segment lost 4 bases and the J segment 5 bases; nucleotides outside the gene matches: 6. DNA of the CDR3: TGTGCCAGCAGCCTCGGACTAGCGGAAGACAATGAGCAGTTCTTC. It yields the protein CASSLGLAEDNEQFF.